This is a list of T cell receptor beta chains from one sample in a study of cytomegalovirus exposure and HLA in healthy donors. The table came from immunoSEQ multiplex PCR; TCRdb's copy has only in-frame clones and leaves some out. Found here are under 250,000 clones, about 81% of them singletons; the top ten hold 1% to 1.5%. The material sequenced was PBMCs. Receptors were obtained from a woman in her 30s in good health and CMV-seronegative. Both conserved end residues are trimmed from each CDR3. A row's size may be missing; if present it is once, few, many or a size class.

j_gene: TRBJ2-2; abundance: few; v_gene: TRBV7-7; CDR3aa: ASSSGRLVSNTGELF
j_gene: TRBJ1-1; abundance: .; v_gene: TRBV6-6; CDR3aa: ASTLGQENTEAF
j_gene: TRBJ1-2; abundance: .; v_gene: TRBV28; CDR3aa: ASSLSRGTYGYT
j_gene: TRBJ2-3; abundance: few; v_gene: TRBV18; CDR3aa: ASSPPISTDTQY
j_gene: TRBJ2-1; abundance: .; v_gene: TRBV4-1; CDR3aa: ASSQDLKGRQF
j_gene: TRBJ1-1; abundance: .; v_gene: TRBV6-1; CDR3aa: ASSEWAGRTEAF
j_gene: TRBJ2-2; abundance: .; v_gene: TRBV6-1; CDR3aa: ASSLARGPGELF
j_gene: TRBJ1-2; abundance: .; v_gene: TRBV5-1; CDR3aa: ASSRAQGAYGYT
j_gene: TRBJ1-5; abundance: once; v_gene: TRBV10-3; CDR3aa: AISESGQGGVGNQPQH
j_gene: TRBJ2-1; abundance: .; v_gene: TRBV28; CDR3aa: ASSHGQGRTSQF
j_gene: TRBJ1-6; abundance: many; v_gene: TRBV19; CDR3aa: ASSFSSYNSPLH
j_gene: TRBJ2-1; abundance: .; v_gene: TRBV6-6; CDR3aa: ASSYLGQGTNEQF
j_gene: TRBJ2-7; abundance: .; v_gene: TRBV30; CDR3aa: AWSVDSVSSYEQY
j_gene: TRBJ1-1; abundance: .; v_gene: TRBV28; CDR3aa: ASSLSPGRTEAF
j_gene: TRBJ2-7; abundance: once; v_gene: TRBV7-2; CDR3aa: ASSLAGSADYEQY
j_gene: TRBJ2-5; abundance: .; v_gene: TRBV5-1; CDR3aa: ASSLEGAGRFETQY
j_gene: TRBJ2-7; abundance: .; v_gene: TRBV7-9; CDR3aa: ASSSLGGQEQY
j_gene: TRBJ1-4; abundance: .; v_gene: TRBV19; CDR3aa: ASSNGQGGQKLF
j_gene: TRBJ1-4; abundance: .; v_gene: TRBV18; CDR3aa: ASSPQTGVYEKLF
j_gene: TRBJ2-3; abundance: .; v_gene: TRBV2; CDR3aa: ASSSGGASDTQY
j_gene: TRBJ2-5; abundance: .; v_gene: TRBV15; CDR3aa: ATSTRGGPQETQY
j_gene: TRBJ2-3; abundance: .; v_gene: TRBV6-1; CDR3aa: ASSELASPTDTQY
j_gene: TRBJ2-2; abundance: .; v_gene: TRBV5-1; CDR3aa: ASSIRQGEGTGELF
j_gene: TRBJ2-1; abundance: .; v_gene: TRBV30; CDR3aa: AWQTGPILNEQF
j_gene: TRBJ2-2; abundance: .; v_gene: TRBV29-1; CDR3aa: SVSPTDSGELF
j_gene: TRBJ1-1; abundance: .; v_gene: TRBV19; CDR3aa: ASRPGGADTEAF
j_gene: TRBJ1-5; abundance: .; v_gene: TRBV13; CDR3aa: ASSPQGNQPQH
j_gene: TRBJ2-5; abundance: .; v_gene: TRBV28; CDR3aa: ASSPHSGQTETQY
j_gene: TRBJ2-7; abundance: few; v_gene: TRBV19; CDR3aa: ASSMDSAYEQY
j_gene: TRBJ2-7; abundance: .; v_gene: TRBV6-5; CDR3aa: ASSYSIGGSYEQY
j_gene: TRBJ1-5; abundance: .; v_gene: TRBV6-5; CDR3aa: ASKEGTANQPQH
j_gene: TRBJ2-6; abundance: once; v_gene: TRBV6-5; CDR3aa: ASSYDWSGANVLT
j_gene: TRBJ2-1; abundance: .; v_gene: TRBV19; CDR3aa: ASSIEGNEQF
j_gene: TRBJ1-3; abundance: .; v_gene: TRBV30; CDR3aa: AWSVGQDGNTIY
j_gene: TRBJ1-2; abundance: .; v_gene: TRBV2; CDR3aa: ASSSRGRSGYT
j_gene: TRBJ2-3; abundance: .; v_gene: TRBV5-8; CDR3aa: ASPSYSQDTQY
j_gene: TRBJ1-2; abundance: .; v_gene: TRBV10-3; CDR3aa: AISATGTGEQGYT
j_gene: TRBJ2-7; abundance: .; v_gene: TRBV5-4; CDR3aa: ASSPRSGGYGEQY
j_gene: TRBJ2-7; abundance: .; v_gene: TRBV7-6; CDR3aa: ASSLADSYEQY
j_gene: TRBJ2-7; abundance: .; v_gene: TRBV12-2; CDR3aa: ASRPRVPSGKSYEQY
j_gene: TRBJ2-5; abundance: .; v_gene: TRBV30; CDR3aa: AWSRRRQETQY
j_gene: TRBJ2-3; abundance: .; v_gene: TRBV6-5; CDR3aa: ASKQGRTDTQY
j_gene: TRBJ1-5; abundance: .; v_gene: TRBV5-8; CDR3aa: ASSLGADRIHQPQH
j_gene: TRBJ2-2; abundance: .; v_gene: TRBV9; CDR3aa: ASSVRQGANTGELF
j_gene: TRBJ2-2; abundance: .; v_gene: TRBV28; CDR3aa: ATTEGLAGLRGELF
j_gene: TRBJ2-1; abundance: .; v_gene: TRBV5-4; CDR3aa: ASSLTRENYNEQF
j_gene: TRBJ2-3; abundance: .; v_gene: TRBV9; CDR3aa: ASSSSGSADTQY
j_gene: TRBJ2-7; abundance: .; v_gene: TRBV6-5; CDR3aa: ASSSQGFGSYEQY
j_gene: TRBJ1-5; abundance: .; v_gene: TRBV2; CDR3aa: ASSRAVSGGNQPQH
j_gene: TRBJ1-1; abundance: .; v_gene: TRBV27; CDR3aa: ASKTGANTEAF